These T cell receptor beta chains were read from a single sample in a study of T-cell reconstitution after alpha-beta-depleted transplantation in children. TCRdb reanalysed the PCR reads using MiXCR and keeps one entry per CDR3 protein. The sample includes nearly 250,000 distinct CDR3 sequences, approximately 8.9% of them seen just once. Source: PBMCs, mostly from graft donor cells, taken 180 days after TCRalphabeta/CD19-depleted stem cell transplant. These receptors all stem from a male patient between 5 and 17 years old who had a stem cell transplant for acute lymphoblastic leukemia, so the T cells may come from the graft donor. CDR3s include the opening cysteine and the closing phenylalanine or tryptophan. A D gene is named only where the DNA matches it firmly. Only some rows state a clone size, as once, few, many or a class for expanded clones.

D: .
V: TRBV6-5
size: many
J: TRBJ2-2
DNA: TGTGCCAGCAGACGGTACACCGGGGAGCTGTTTTTT
CDR3: CASRRYTGELFF

D: .
V: TRBV3-1
size: many
J: TRBJ2-5
DNA: TGTGCCAGCAGCCGCCCGGGACAGGGGCGGGGGGGTCAAGAGACCCAGTACTTC
CDR3: CASSRPGQGRGGQETQYF

D: TRBD2
V: TRBV7-8
size: many
J: TRBJ2-1
DNA: TGTGCCAGCAGCTTACCCCGACTAGCGCTCTACAATGAGCAGTTCTTC
CDR3: CASSLPRLALYNEQFF

D: TRBD1
V: TRBV7-8
size: many
J: TRBJ2-7
DNA: TGTGCCAGCAGCCGAGACAGGGAAGGTCCGCAGTACTTC
CDR3: CASSRDREGPQYF

D: .
V: TRBV6-1
size: many
J: TRBJ1-2
DNA: TGTGCCAGCAGTGACGACCTTCACTATGGCTACACCTTC
CDR3: CASSDDLHYGYTF

D: TRBD1
V: TRBV12-3/TRBV12-4
size: many
J: TRBJ2-7
DNA: TGTGCCAGCAGCCCAGACAGGGGAAGAAAGACAGCCTACGAGCAGTACTTC
CDR3: CASSPDRGRKTAYEQYF

D: .
V: TRBV25-1
size: many
J: TRBJ1-6
DNA: TGTGCCAGCAGTGTGTCCGGCTCCTATAATTCACCCCTCCACTTT
CDR3: CASSVSGSYNSPLHF

D: .
V: TRBV7-8
size: many
J: TRBJ2-5
DNA: TGTGCCAGCAGCTTGGACAGTCGGGAGTACTTC
CDR3: CASSLDSREYF

D: .
V: TRBV19
size: many
J: TRBJ2-1
DNA: TGTGCCAGTAGTATCAATGGGGGCTACAATGAGCAGTTCTTC
CDR3: CASSINGGYNEQFF

D: .
V: TRBV9
size: many
J: TRBJ2-2
DNA: TGTGCCAGTGGGTGGAGGCAGAACACCGGGGAGCTGTTTTTT
CDR3: CASGWRQNTGELFF

D: .
V: TRBV3-1
size: many
J: TRBJ1-1
DNA: TGTGCCAGCAGCCTCCTGGGGAACACTGAAGCTTTCTTT
CDR3: CASSLLGNTEAFF

D: TRBD1
V: TRBV5-6
size: many
J: TRBJ2-1
DNA: TGTGCCAGCAGCCTCTCCCCCACAGGGGTTGGTGAGCAGTTCTTC
CDR3: CASSLSPTGVGEQFF

D: .
V: TRBV7-8
size: many
J: TRBJ1-2
DNA: TGTGCCAGCAGCTTATTGACAGGCTATGGCTACACCTTC
CDR3: CASSLLTGYGYTF

D: TRBD1
V: TRBV7-8
size: many
J: TRBJ1-2
DNA: TGTGCCAGCAGCTCAGCCTTGACAGGGAGGGGCTACACCTTC
CDR3: CASSSALTGRGYTF

D: .
V: TRBV3-1
size: many
J: TRBJ2-3
DNA: TGTGCCAGCAGCTACTCCGGCCGGGAAGATACGCAGTATTTT
CDR3: CASSYSGREDTQYF

D: .
V: TRBV29-1
size: many
J: TRBJ2-2
DNA: TGCAGCGTTGAACCCAGGAACACCGGGGAGCTGTTTTTT
CDR3: CSVEPRNTGELFF

D: .
V: TRBV2
size: .
J: TRBJ2-3
DNA: TGTGCCAGCAGTGGGGAGACTAGTTCAGATACGCAGTATTTT
CDR3: CASSGETSSDTQYF

D: .
V: TRBV6-1
size: many
J: TRBJ1-1
DNA: TGTGCCAGCAGTACCTTGGAGGAACAGGAAGCTTTCTTT
CDR3: CASSTLEEQEAFF

D: .
V: TRBV29-1
size: many
J: TRBJ1-1
DNA: TGCAGCGTTGAAGGATTTAGGAGGGGGAGTAACACTGAAGCTTTCTTT
CDR3: CSVEGFRRGSNTEAFF

D: .
V: TRBV24-1
size: many
J: TRBJ2-2
DNA: TGTGCCACCAGTGTACCAGGGTTTACCGGGGAGCTGTTTTTT
CDR3: CATSVPGFTGELFF

D: .
V: TRBV4-3
size: many
J: TRBJ2-3
DNA: TGCGCCAGCAGCCCCATGCTTGCGGGGGCCTACACAGATACGCAGTATTTT
CDR3: CASSPMLAGAYTDTQYF

D: TRBD1
V: TRBV12-3/TRBV12-4
size: many
J: TRBJ1-6
DNA: TGTGCCAGCAGTTCGCAGGGGGCTGTGTCACCCCTCCACTTT
CDR3: CASSSQGAVSPLHF

D: .
V: TRBV7-9
size: many
J: TRBJ2-3
DNA: TGTGCCAGCAGTGATCACCGGAGCACAGATACGCAGTATTTT
CDR3: CASSDHRSTDTQYF

D: TRBD1
V: TRBV7-6
size: many
J: TRBJ2-7
DNA: TGTGCCAGCAGCTCCCAGACAGGGGGCCCCTACCGGGAGCAGTACTTC
CDR3: CASSSQTGGPYREQYF

D: TRBD1
V: TRBV10-3
size: many
J: TRBJ2-7
DNA: TGTGCCATCAGTGAGGGCCGGGACAGGGTCTCCTACGAGCAGTACTTC
CDR3: CAISEGRDRVSYEQYF

D: TRBD1
V: TRBV5-5
size: many
J: TRBJ2-2
DNA: TGTGCCAGCAGCTTAGTAGAGACAGGGGACACCGGGGAGCTGTTTTTT
CDR3: CASSLVETGDTGELFF

D: .
V: TRBV15
size: many
J: TRBJ1-5
DNA: TGTGCCACCAGCAGAGCGGGGGGGAGCAATCAGCCCCAGCATTTT
CDR3: CATSRAGGSNQPQHF

D: TRBD1
V: TRBV19
size: few
J: TRBJ2-7
DNA: TGTGCCAGTACGACAGGGTGGCCCTACGAGCAGTACTTC
CDR3: CASTTGWPYEQYF

D: TRBD2
V: TRBV5-1
size: many
J: TRBJ2-2
DNA: TGCGCCAGCAGCCCTATAGCTAGCGGAATCACCGGGGAGCTGTTTTTT
CDR3: CASSPIASGITGELFF

D: TRBD1
V: TRBV7-9
size: many
J: TRBJ1-4
DNA: TGTGCCAGCAGCTACGGGACAGCCGTTGAAAAACTGTTTTTT
CDR3: CASSYGTAVEKLFF

D: .
V: TRBV18
size: many
J: TRBJ2-6
DNA: TGTGCCAGCTCACCAAGATCTGGGGCCAACGTCCTGACTTTC
CDR3: CASSPRSGANVLTF

D: .
V: TRBV19
size: few
J: TRBJ1-1
DNA: TGTGCCAGCCCCTCCCCCGGTAACACTGAAGCTTTCTTT
CDR3: CASPSPGNTEAFF

D: TRBD2
V: TRBV20-1
size: many
J: TRBJ2-1
DNA: TGCAGTGCTCCAGCGGGAGGGTGGGGCAATGAGCAGTTCTTC
CDR3: CSAPAGGWGNEQFF

D: .
V: TRBV6-2/TRBV6-3
size: many
J: TRBJ2-5
DNA: TGTGCCAGCAGTTCCCGACCGTCACTGGGGGAGACCCAGTACTTC
CDR3: CASSSRPSLGETQYF

D: .
V: TRBV7-9
size: many
J: TRBJ2-1
DNA: TGTGCCAGCAGCTTCGGGGGAGGCTACAACGAGCAGTTCTTC
CDR3: CASSFGGGYNEQFF

D: .
V: TRBV12-3/TRBV12-4
size: many
J: TRBJ2-3
DNA: TGTGCCAGCAGTTTCTTTGGGAGAAGCACAGATACGCAGTATTTT
CDR3: CASSFFGRSTDTQYF

D: .
V: TRBV5-1
size: many
J: TRBJ1-2
DNA: TGCGCCAGCAACCCGACAGGCACCTATGGCTACACCTTC
CDR3: CASNPTGTYGYTF

D: .
V: TRBV18
size: few
J: TRBJ2-1
DNA: TGTGCCAGCTCACCGGGCCCAGCCTACAATGAGCAGTTCTTC
CDR3: CASSPGPAYNEQFF

D: .
V: TRBV20-1
size: many
J: TRBJ1-6
DNA: TGCAGTGCTAGGGAGAAGGGCCTCTATAATTCACCCCTCCACTTT
CDR3: CSAREKGLYNSPLHF